The 26 T cell receptor beta chains reported below all come from one sample, sequenced in a study of blood T cell repertoires in COVID-19. This table comes from immunoSEQ multiplex PCR, and its TCRdb copy is limited to in-frame clones, with some not included. Here the sample spans hundreds of thousands of clones, approximately 92% being singletons. Source material: PBMCs or T cells enriched from blood (not recorded which). These receptors all come from a man aged 30 to 39 who had recovered from COVID-19.

This clone has just one count. J is TRBJ1-4 and V is TRBV28; a weak D match, TRBD1 (5 bases). The CDR3 sequence is 14 residues long. Trimming cost V 5 bases and J 2 bases, with 9 bases left between them. CDR1 is MDHEN, CDR2 SYDVKM, per germline. The CDR3 protein is CASSQGGTNEKLFF. The CDR3 region has the DNA TGTGCCAGCAGTCAGGGAGGTACTAATGAAAAACTGTTTTTT.

J is TRBJ1-1 and V is TRBV7-3; D may be TRBD1 (5 bases). V was cut by 4 bases and J by 6 bases, with 15 bases left in between. The CDR3 extends over 14 amino acids. Germline V gene data show CDR1 as SGHTA and CDR2 as FQGTGA. The CDR3 loop is CASSSDGGRAEAFF. CDR3 sequence (DNA): TGTGCCAGCAGCTCGGACGGGGGACGGGCTGAAGCTTTCTTT.

The chain carries TRBV30 and TRBJ2-2; TRBD2 aligns across 7 bases. Per the germline V gene, CDR1 is GTSNPN and CDR2 is SVGIG (reference sequence). The CDR3 totals 16 residues. J lost 4 bases, V lost 1 base, and 9 bases had no gene match. CDR3 in amino acids: CAWSGDGRRFTGELFF. The CDR3 DNA reads TGTGCCTGGAGTGGGGACGGGAGGCGTTTCACCGGGGAGCTGTTTTTT.

The rearrangement joins TRBV7-9 to TRBJ1-2, with D possibly matching TRBD1 (5 bases). From germline, CDR1 is SEHNR and CDR2 FQNEAQ (reference sequence). Trimming shortened V by 3 bases and J by 5 bases, and 13 bases separated the two germline ends. The CDR3 sequence is 14 residues long. The CDR3 region is CASSLAGTGYGYTF. The CDR3 nucleotides read TGTGCCAGCAGCTTGGCAGGGACTGGGTATGGCTACACCTTC.

The chain uses TRBV12-3 or TRBV12-4 and TRBJ1-2, with TRBD1 matching over 8 bases. V shed 3 bases, J shed 9 bases, and the junction held 6 bases outside the gene matches. The CDR3 length is 13 residues. CDR3 region: CASSLTGEGSYTF. The CDR3 DNA follows: TGTGCCAGCAGTTTGACAGGGGAAGGTAGCTACACCTTC.

The rearrangement links TRBV18 to TRBJ1-5, with TRBD1 identical over 7 bases. Trimming cost V 4 bases and J 7 bases; bases outside gene matches: 4. Germline V gene data show CDR1 as KGHSH and CDR2 as LQKENI. The CDR3 has 13 amino acids. The CDR3 reads CASSRQGMQPQHF. The CDR3 nucleotides are TGTGCCAGCTCACGACAGGGAATGCAGCCCCAGCATTTT.

This chain connects TRBV19 to TRBJ2-5; 8 bases line up with TRBD2. Germline trimming cut 5 bases from V and 5 bases from J; bases unmatched to any gene: 10. This CDR3 has 15 residues. Germline CDR1 and CDR2: LNHDA and SQIVND (reference sequence). CDR3 residues: CASSSDRGGRETQYF. The CDR3 coding sequence is TGTGCCAGTAGTTCCGACCGGGGGGGGCGGGAGACCCAGTACTTC.

The chain has TRBV3-1 (or the pseudogene TRBV3-2) and TRBJ2-5; TRBD2 matches at 13 bases. CDR3 length equals 15 residues. Germline assignment: CDR1 LGHDT and CDR2 YNNKEL (reference sequence). With V trimmed by 5 bases and J by 5 bases, 5 bases remained unmatched. CDR3 region: CASSGLAGEVETQYF. CDR3 DNA sequence: TGTGCCAGCAGCGGACTAGCGGGAGAGGTCGAGACCCAGTACTTC.

V gene TRBV28 combines with J gene TRBJ1-2; D might be TRBD1 (5 bases). CDR1 is MDHEN and CDR2 is SYDVKM in the germline V gene. V was trimmed by 3 bases and J by 4 bases, leaving 9 bases between them. The CDR3 covers 13 residues. The CDR3: CASSFGRGYGYTF. Here the CDR3 DNA reads TGTGCCAGCAGTTTCGGTAGGGGCTATGGCTACACCTTC.

The sample holds a few counts of this clone. V usage is TRBV27 and J usage is TRBJ2-7, with D uncertain. V was cut by 6 bases and J by 0 bases, with 18 bases left in between. The CDR3 loop spans 16 amino acids. In germline, CDR1 is MNHEY, CDR2 SMNVEV (reference sequence). The CDR3 DNA is TGTGCCAGCAGCCCTATTTTGGCGGTTAGCTCCTACGAGCAGTACTTC. This gives the protein CASSPILAVSSYEQYF.

The count of this clone is one. The chain joins TRBV4-2 to TRBJ2-3; 10 nucleotides line up with TRBD2. This CDR3 is 16 amino acids long. V lost 3 bases and J lost 4; bases outside the gene matches: 7. Germline V gives CDR1 LGHNA, CDR2 YNFKEQ. The CDR3 DNA sequence: TGTGCCAGCAGCCAGCGCCTAGCGGGAGACGCAGATACGCAGTATTTT. Its translation is CASSQRLAGDADTQYF.

The chain is built from TRBV9 and TRBJ2-1; 14 bases are a match to TRBD2. The CDR3 contains 16 residues. Germline CDR1 and CDR2: SGDLS and YYNGEE. V trimming: 4 bases; J trimming: 6 bases; junction bases outside the gene matches: 6. CDR3 DNA sequence: TGTGCCAGCAGCTTCGGACTAGCGGGAGGTGGCAATGAGCAGTTCTTC. It specifies CASSFGLAGGGNEQFF.

This sequence joins TRBV28 and TRBJ1-1; D not resolved. There are 12 residues in the CDR3. V lost 2 bases and J 4 bases, leaving 5 bases between the germline ends. CDR1 is MDHEN, CDR2 SYDVKM, per germline. The CDR3 spells CASSLGSTEAFF. CDR3 bases: TGTGCCAGCAGTTTAGGGAGCACTGAAGCTTTCTTT. Full variable domain (rest looked up from reference TRBV28 and TRBJ1-1): DVKVTQSSRYLVKRTGEKVFLECVQDMDHENMFWYRQDPGLGLRLIYFSYDVKMKEKGDIPEGYSVSREKKERFSLILESASTNQTSMYLCASSLGSTEAFFGQGTRLTVV.

The gene calls are TRBV7-9 and TRBJ1-2; 9 bases are shared with TRBD1. The CDR3 loop spans 16 amino acids. The V and J ends lost 6 bases and 4 bases, in that order; junction bases with no gene match: 12. Germline loops: CDR1 SEHNR, CDR2 FQNEAQ (reference sequence). The CDR3 nucleotides read TGTGCCAGCAGTTCCGGAACAGGGGGCTTCGGCTATGGCTACACCTTC. Protein: CASSSGTGGFGYGYTF.

This clone was seen once. This chain links TRBV27 with TRBJ2-2; 10 nucleotides align to TRBD2. Trimming removed 3 bases from V and 3 bases from J; junction bases left unmatched: 7. Germline-derived CDR1 and CDR2 are MNHEY and SMNVEV (reference sequence). The length of the CDR3 is 17 residues. CDR3 sequence (DNA): TGTGCCAGCAGTTTCTGGGGCCTAGCGGGGGACACCGGGGAGCTGTTTTTT. This translates into CASSFWGLAGDTGELFF.

The chain employs TRBV2 and TRBJ2-7; D might be TRBD1 (6 bases). Per the germline V gene, CDR1 is SNHLY and CDR2 is FYNNEI. Trimming removed 8 bases at V and 2 bases at J, with 13 bases between. The CDR3 is made up of 13 amino acids. CDR3 amino acids: CASDPRGTYEQYF. CDR3 sequence (DNA): TGTGCCAGCGACCCCAGGGGAACCTACGAGCAGTACTTC.

The rearrangement links TRBV4-2 to TRBJ2-1; D possibly corresponds to TRBD1 (6 bases). CDR3 length equals 16 residues. Germline values: CDR1 LGHNA, CDR2 YNFKEQ. V lost 1 base to trimming and J lost 2 bases, with 12 bases between them. CDR3 sequence reads: CASSQGARGTYNEQFF. CDR3 bases: TGTGCCAGCAGCCAAGGGGCCAGGGGAACCTACAATGAGCAGTTCTTC.

This clone was observed a handful of times. The gene calls are TRBV14 and TRBJ1-1; 10 nucleotides line up with TRBD1. The CDR3 is 20 amino acids. The germline CDR1 and CDR2 sequences are SGHDN and FVKESK. Trimming removed 0 bases from V and 1 base from J; junction bases left unmatched: 14. The CDR3 nucleotides read TGTGCCAGCAGCCAAGATTGGGACAGGGGTTTTGGTTTTCCGAACACTGAAGCTTTCTTT. It yields the protein CASSQDWDRGFGFPNTEAFF.

The V and J genes are TRBV18 and TRBJ2-5; 14 bases are shared with TRBD2. Germline CDR1 is KGHSH and CDR2 is LQKENI. The CDR3 length is 16 residues. J was trimmed by 4 bases and V by 0 bases; bases with no gene match: 1. The CDR3 loop reads CASSPPGTSGRETQYF. The CDR3 DNA sequence: TGTGCCAGCTCACCACCAGGGACTAGCGGGAGAGAGACCCAGTACTTC.

V gene TRBV5-1 combines with J gene TRBJ2-2; D perhaps matches TRBD1 (5 bases). The CDR3 is 13 residues long. Trimming pared 0 bases from V and 6 bases from J, leaving 6 bases between. The germline V gene has CDR1 SGHRS and CDR2 YFSETQ. The CDR3 coding sequence is TGCGCCAGCAGCTTGGAAGGGGCCGGGGAGCTGTTTTTT. It yields the protein CASSLEGAGELFF. The full variable domain, its missing parts supplied by reference TRBV5-1 and TRBJ2-2, is KAGVTQTPRYLIKTRGQQVTLSCSPISGHRSVSWYQQTPGQGLQFLFEYFSETQRNKGNFPGRFSGRQFSNSRSEMNVSTLELGDSALYLCASSLEGAGELFFGEGSRLTVL.

V is TRBV7-6 and J is TRBJ2-2; D gene unclear. The CDR3 loop spans 14 amino acids. Germline CDR1 is SGHVS and CDR2 is FNYEAQ. V was trimmed by 2 bases and J by 7 bases, leaving 11 bases between them. The CDR3 spells CASSLSLSGGELFF. The DNA of the CDR3 is TGTGCCAGCAGCTTATCGTTGTCCGGCGGGGAGCTGTTTTTT. Full variable domain (outside the CDR3, taken from reference TRBV7-6 and TRBJ2-2): GAGVSQSPRYKVTKRGQDVALRCDPISGHVSLYWYRQALGQGPEFLTYFNYEAQQDKSGLPNDRFSAERPEGSISTLTIQRTEQRDSAMYRCASSLSLSGGELFFGEGSRLTVL.

The gene calls are TRBV2 and TRBJ2-2, with 8 bases identical to TRBD2. With V trimmed by 6 bases and J by 4 bases, 7 bases remained unmatched. CDR1 is SNHLY and CDR2 is FYNNEI in the germline V gene. This CDR3 contains 15 residues. The CDR3, as DNA: TGTGCCAGCAGCAGGATAGCGGGAACCACCGGGGAGCTGTTTTTT. This encodes CASSRIAGTTGELFF.

Turning to this clone: This sample also contains other DNA sequences that code for the same CDR3. V and J are TRBV27 and TRBJ2-6; the D gene is possibly TRBD1 (6 bases). The CDR3 totals 14 residues. Germline V gene lookup returns CDR1 MNHEY and CDR2 SMNVEV (reference sequence). V shed 4 bases and J shed 3 bases, with 7 bases lying between them. The CDR3 spells CASSSGVGANVLTF. The CDR3 coding sequence is TGTGCCAGCAGTTCAGGGGTTGGGGCCAACGTCCTGACTTTC.

This chain joins TRBV4-1 and TRBJ1-2; no definite D call. Germline CDR1 and CDR2: MGHRA and YSYEKL. Trimming stripped 0 bases from V and 2 bases from J, with 13 bases between. The CDR3 is made up of 16 amino acids. The CDR3 reads CASSQDAGYKNYGYTF. The CDR3 DNA sequence: TGCGCCAGCAGCCAAGATGCGGGTTACAAAAACTATGGCTACACCTTC.

The chain is built from TRBV5-1 and TRBJ2-7, with D perhaps TRBD1 (5 bases). Germline V CDR1 and CDR2: SGHRS, YFSETQ. Trimming left V 4 bases short and J 4 bases short, with 15 bases between. This CDR3 has 14 residues. The CDR3 reads CASSGPKGQYEQYF. CDR3 in DNA: TGCGCCAGCAGCGGCCCGAAGGGGCAATACGAGCAGTACTTC.

The chain has TRBV18 and TRBJ1-1; 7 nucleotides line up with TRBD1. After removal of 2 bases from V and 1 base from J, the junction contained 1 base not matched to a gene. From germline, CDR1 is KGHSH and CDR2 LQKENI. The CDR3 is 14 residues long. For the CDR3, the DNA is TGTGCCAGCTCACCAGGGACAGAGAACACTGAAGCTTTCTTT. This encodes CASSPGTENTEAFF.